These 8 T cell receptor beta chains came from one sample sequenced in a study of OX40 agonist ivuxolimab in advanced cancers. The data were produced by immunoSEQ multiplex PCR, yet TCRdb's version contains in-frame clones alone and is incomplete. Counted here are over 95,000 clones, roughly 90% occurring once; the ten biggest clones make up roughly 0.8%. The sequencing used CD4+ or CD8+ T cells sorted from blood, collected in a trial of the OX40 agonist ivuxolimab. The receptors derive from an adult with an advanced solid tumor such as melanoma, head and neck, liver or kidney cancer.

This chain joins TRBV11-3 and TRBJ2-2, with D perhaps TRBD1 (5 bases). This CDR3 has 15 amino acids. Germline CDR1 is SGHNT and CDR2 is YENEEA. The V end lost 4 bases, the J end lost 0 bases, and 9 bases lay between the germline ends. For the CDR3, the DNA is TGTGCCAGCAGCTCAGGGTCCCCGAACACCGGGGAGCTGTTTTTT. It is translated as CASSSGSPNTGELFF.

The rearrangement links TRBV28 to TRBJ2-7; D might be TRBD1 (6 bases). This CDR3 contains 13 residues. With 5 bases removed from V and 5 bases from J, the gap between germline ends came to 13 bases. Germline V gene data show CDR1 as MDHEN and CDR2 as SYDVKM. The CDR3 region has the DNA TGTGCCAGCAGTCTACAGGGACCCCACGAGCAGTACTTC. The encoded protein is CASSLQGPHEQYF.

The chain carries TRBV7-2 and TRBJ2-7, with D possibly TRBD2 on 5 matching bases. Germline CDR1 reads SGHTA; CDR2 reads FQGNSA. The length of the CDR3 is 15 residues. Trimming shortened V by 5 bases and J by 4 bases, and 18 bases separated the two germline ends. DNA for the CDR3: TGTGCCAGCAGCCCCCGGGAAGCCCCACGATACGAGCAGTACTTC. It specifies CASSPREAPRYEQYF.

The chain is built from TRBV15 and TRBJ1-2; D gene uncertain. CDR1 LNHNV and CDR2 YYDKDF come from the germline V gene (reference sequence). CDR3 length equals 15 residues. V was cut by 0 bases and J by 4 bases, with 12 bases left in between. CDR3 protein: CATSRDPFVGYGYTF. CDR3 coding DNA: TGTGCCACCAGCAGAGACCCATTCGTGGGCTATGGCTACACCTTC.

The rearrangement joins TRBV30 to TRBJ2-1; no firm D call. Trimming took off 7 bases at V and 6 bases at J, with 19 bases between the two ends. The germline CDR1 and CDR2 sequences are GTSNPN and SVGIG (reference sequence). The CDR3 extends over 14 amino acids. Here the CDR3 DNA reads TGTGCCTACAGCACCTGGAGTCGTCCCAATGAGCAGTTCTTC. Residues: CAYSTWSRPNEQFF.

This clone came up once. The chain combines TRBV5-1 with TRBJ2-5, with D perhaps matching TRBD1 (6 bases). There are 14 residues in the CDR3. Germline CDR1 reads SGHRS; CDR2 reads YFSETQ. Trimming took 4 bases from V and 3 from J, leaving 13 bases between them. The DNA of the CDR3 is TGCGCCAGCAGCGTATTAGGACAGAAAGAGACCCAGTACTTC. Translated, it gives CASSVLGQKETQYF.

CDR3 DNA sequence: TGTGCCAGCATAGGACAGTTGAGCTCTGGAAACACCATATATTTT. Protein: CASIGQLSSGNTIYF. This chain connects TRBV28 to TRBJ1-3; possibly TRBD1 for D (6 bases). Germline CDR1 and CDR2: MDHEN and SYDVKM. The V end was cut by 7 bases, the J end by 0 bases, with 13 bases between. The CDR3 has 15 residues.

V and J are TRBV7-8 and TRBJ1-2, with no clear D. The V and J ends lost 5 bases and 3 bases respectively, with 16 bases between them. The V gene's germline CDR1 is SGHVS and CDR2 FQNEAQ. The CDR3 consists of 15 residues. CDR3 loop: CASSPRGPGDYGYTF. The CDR3, as DNA: TGTGCCAGCAGCCCTCGCGGGCCAGGAGACTATGGCTACACCTTC.